This TCR beta chain was identified during a study of cytomegalovirus exposure and HLA in healthy donors. As for the study in general: Findings of an earlier analysis included some 110 million unique TCR beta sequences from 190 million or so T cells. From donors who were HLA-typed, an early data release held 80 million to 85 million unique TCRs. General study points: Specificity of a few CMV-associated chains for CMV antigens was verified in vitro. TCR beta V- and J-gene trimming, according to a later analysis, was linked to a missense DCLRE1C variant.

It was with 60 Vbeta and 13 Jbeta primers that the PCR ran. Sequenced by immunoSEQ multiplex PCR; TCRdb stores in-frame clones only, minus some. The sample yields more than 150,000 clones, 79% seen once. As concerns this clone: Its antigen is as yet unknown.

Trimming took off 5 bases at V and 4 bases at J, with 14 bases between the two ends. The CDR3 sequence is 14 residues long. CDR1 SGHAT and CDR2 FQNNGV come from the germline V gene. The sequenced material came from PBMCs. The TCR comes from a girl aged 5 to 17 in good health and CMV-seropositive. The chain uses TRBV11-2 and TRBJ1-2; D is possibly TRBD1 (5 bases). The CDR3 DNA reads TGTGCCAGCAGCCGTGGGCGGCAGGGCTATGGCTACACCTTC. Its translation is CASSRGRQGYGYTF.